This T cell receptor beta chain stems from a study of T-cell reconstitution after alpha-beta-depleted transplantation in children. A TCRbeta library incorporating unique molecular identifiers was prepared. One entry per CDR3 protein results from TCRdb running MiXCR on the PCR reads. The sample lists around 960,000 distinct CDR3 sequences, about 31% seen once, with about 28% in the top ten. Whole-study findings and limits: Expanded graft clones numbering several hundred reportedly gave rise to alpha-beta T cells about two months after transplant.

Germline loops: CDR1 SGHDT, CDR2 YYEEEE. This CDR3 is 13 amino acids long. Trimming shortened V by 6 bases and J by 1 base, and 9 bases separated the two germline ends. This clonotype has a handful of counts. What it binds is not known. The chain is built from TRBV5-6 and TRBJ2-3; tentative D call: TRBD2 (5 bases). The sample in question was PBMCs, mostly from graft donor cells, obtained 360 days after TCRalphabeta/CD19-depleted stem cell transplant. The clonotype originates from a boy younger than two who had a stem cell transplant for SCID, so the T cells may come from the graft donor. The CDR3 region has the DNA TGTGCCAGCACCCTCGGGGGCACAGATACGCAGTATTTT. It translates to CASTLGGTDTQYF. The complete variable domain, with remaining parts taken from reference TRBV5-6 and TRBJ2-3, reads DAGVTQSPTHLIKTRGQQVTLRCSPKSGHDTVSWYQQALGQGPQFIFQYYEEEERQRGNFPDRFSGHQFPNYSSELNVNALLLGDSALYLCASTLGGTDTQYFGPGTRLTVL.